This T cell receptor beta chain was identified during a study of blood T cells in healthy people across ages. The CDR3 is 13 residues long. Trimming took off 5 bases at V and 6 bases at J, with 12 bases between the two ends. CDR1 and CDR2 (germline): SGHTA, FQGTGA. This clonotype was counted between two and nine times. A J-beta primer mix and a sample-barcoded 5' primer were used in a second PCR of roughly 6 to 11 cycles. TCRdb reanalysed the 5' RACE reads using MiXCR and keeps one entry per CDR3 protein. The table includes 790,000 or so distinct CDR3 sequences, more than 50% detected once. Sequencing input: blood. The J gene is TRBJ2-3, the V gene TRBV7-3; D unclear. The clonotype comes from a middle-aged man in good health. CDR3 sequence (DNA): TGTGCCAGCAGCCGGGTAGGGTCGGATACGCAGTATTTT. Protein product: CASSRVGSDTQYF.